One and the same sample provided the 9 T cell receptor beta chains below, sequenced in a study of shared clonotypes between healthy human individuals. Repertoires were generated with immunoSEQ multiplex PCR, while TCRdb's copy carries only in-frame clones and drops some. Here the sample spans around 2.1 million clones, roughly 91% being singletons. Only CD45RO-negative cells positively selected for CCR7 counted as naive CD8 cells, so terminally differentiated effector memory CD45RA+ cells were excluded. The sequenced sample was naive CD8+ T cells from PBMCs. These TCRs come from a man aged 18 to 29 in good health. Some clones in this sample may be carry-over from other donors' samples.

The J gene is TRBJ1-1, the V gene TRBV6-6; no firm D call. V dropped 8 bases and J dropped 1 base, with 17 bases sitting between them. This CDR3 region has 15 residues. Germline lookup yields CDR1 MNHNY and CDR2 SVGAGI (reference sequence). The CDR3 spells CASPDPGVQNTEAFF. DNA for the CDR3: TGTGCCAGCCCGGATCCTGGGGTCCAGAACACTGAAGCTTTCTTT.

The V gene is TRBV30, the J gene TRBJ1-2; D is unresolved. Trimming shortened V by 3 bases and J by 8 bases, and 16 bases separated the two germline ends. Germline CDR1 reads GTSNPN; CDR2 reads SVGIG (reference sequence). The CDR3 has 13 residues. CDR3 amino acids: CAWSHTEVNGYTF. CDR3 bases: TGTGCCTGGAGCCATACGGAGGTGAACGGCTACACCTTC.

The V call is TRBV9, the J call TRBJ2-7, with 7 bases lining up with TRBD1. The CDR3 contains 14 residues. The junction had 8 bases not matched to a gene; V was cut back by 3 bases and J by 5 bases. Germline CDR1 is SGDLS and CDR2 is YYNGEE. This chain's CDR3 is CASSAEDRFDEQYF. CDR3 DNA sequence: TGTGCCAGCAGCGCGGAGGACAGGTTCGACGAGCAGTACTTC.

The chain is built from TRBV28 and TRBJ1-1; D remains unclear. Trimming took 10 bases from V and 5 from J, leaving 20 bases between them. From germline, CDR1 is MDHEN and CDR2 SYDVKM. CDR3 length: 14 amino acids. The CDR3 DNA reads TGTGCCACCCTCCCAGCCAGGTCGGGGACTGAAGCTTTCTTT. Translated: CATLPARSGTEAFF.

The J gene is TRBJ2-5, the V gene TRBV7-9; TRBD2 matches 10 bases. This CDR3 is 15 amino acids long. Trimming took 6 bases from V and 3 from J; bases not matched to a gene: 7. Per the germline V gene, CDR1 is SEHNR and CDR2 is FQNEAQ (reference sequence). As DNA, the CDR3 is TGTGCCAGCAGGGGGACTAGCGTACATGAAGAGACCCAGTACTTC. Translation gives CASRGTSVHEETQYF. Drawing the rest from reference TRBV7-9 and TRBJ2-5, the complete variable domain is DTGVSQNPRHKITKRGQNVTFRCDPISEHNRLYWYRQTLGQGPEFLTYFQNEAQLEKSRLLSDRFSAERPKGSFSTLEIQRTEQGDSAMYLCASRGTSVHEETQYFGPGTRLLVL.

The V call is TRBV30, the J call TRBJ2-1; the match to TRBD2 covers 7 bases. This CDR3 has 13 amino acids. From germline, CDR1 is GTSNPN and CDR2 SVGIG (reference sequence). Trimming took 4 bases from V and 8 from J; bases not matched to a gene: 8. CDR3 DNA: TGTGCCTGGATTGGCGCGGGAGCCCATGAGCAGTTCTTC. Amino acid sequence: CAWIGAGAHEQFF.

This clone was detected only once. V and J are TRBV2 and TRBJ2-7; 9 bases line up with TRBD1. Trimming removed 5 bases from V and 6 bases from J; junction bases left unmatched: 11. The CDR3 is 15 amino acids. Germline CDR1 SNHLY, CDR2 FYNNEI. This CDR3 is CASSLDRGSFLEQYF. CDR3 bases: TGTGCCAGCAGTTTAGACAGGGGGTCTTTCCTCGAGCAGTACTTC.

The chain links TRBV7-8 to TRBJ1-5; a possible D gene is TRBD1 (6 bases). CDR1 is SGHVS, CDR2 FQNEAQ, per germline. CDR3 size: 14 residues. V was cut by 5 bases and J by 6 bases, with 14 bases left in between. CDR3 coding DNA: TGTGCCAGCAGCCTCAGACAGGACGGTCAGCCCCAGCATTTT. Amino acids: CASSLRQDGQPQHF.

Worth noting for this clone: It is unclear where the CDR3 begins or ends on the DNA, so no DNA is shown, and the CDR3 is as TCRdb lists it. The chain is built from TRBV6-5 and TRBJ2-1; the table gives TRBD2 as D, unverified against the DNA. Termini included, the CDR3 measures 14 amino acids. From germline, CDR1 is MNHEY and CDR2 SVGAGI. The CDR3 sequence: CASSSSGKHNEQFF.